This T cell receptor beta chain was found in a study of blood T cells in healthy people across ages. Germline V CDR1 and CDR2: SGHVT, SQSDAQ. This CDR3 is built from 15 residues. Between the trimmed V and J ends, which lost 1 base and 3 bases, there was a span of 12 bases. The use of a sample-barcoded 5' primer and a J-beta primer mix characterized a second PCR of roughly 6 to 11 cycles. The authors tagged each cDNA molecule using a template-switch adaptor with 12 random nucleotides. TCRdb re-called the 5' RACE reads through MiXCR, storing one row per CDR3 protein. Here the sample spans about 800,000 distinct CDR3 sequences, 58% being singletons.

The sample comprised blood. The V call is TRBV7-4, the J call TRBJ1-2; the D gene is possibly TRBD1 (6 bases). The sequence came from a young man in good health. The CDR3 DNA sequence: TGTGCCAGCAGCTTAGTAGGGGGGAACGACTATGGCTACACCTTC. Translated: CASSLVGGNDYGYTF.